The 10 T cell receptor beta chains given below trace back to one sample, sequenced in a study of neoadjuvant anti-PD-1 for oral cavity cancer. Time point specified: after neoadjuvant nivolumab, at surgical resection. The table came from immunoSEQ multiplex PCR; TCRdb's copy has only in-frame clones and leaves some out. The data contain around 13,000 clones, 65% to 80% of them singletons. Sequencing used PBMCs, obtained after nivolumab (anti-PD-1) treatment. These receptors originate from a person between 40 and 80 years old with oral cavity squamous cell carcinoma.

The chain carries TRBV29-1 and TRBJ1-1; D is perhaps TRBD1 (5 bases). V was pared by 6 bases and J by 3 bases, with 14 bases between. Looked up from germline, CDR1 is SQVTM and CDR2 is ANQGSEA. This CDR3 region has 13 residues. The CDR3 is CSVISGGYTEAFF. The CDR3 region has the DNA TGCAGCGTGATCTCGGGGGGGTACACTGAAGCTTTCTTT.

The rearrangement uses TRBV27 and TRBJ2-7; TRBD2 agrees at 8 bases. This CDR3 is 15 amino acids long. Germline CDR1 is MNHEY and CDR2 is SMNVEV (reference sequence). The J segment lost 3 bases and the V segment lost 10 bases, leaving 14 bases of the junction unmatched. The CDR3 loop is CATQLAGGVVYEQYF. The CDR3 DNA follows: TGTGCCACTCAGTTGGCGGGAGGTGTTGTCTACGAGCAGTACTTC.

The CDR3 protein is CASGGRTLRDTQYF. CDR3 nucleotides: TGTGCCAGTGGGGGGAGGACCCTGCGTGATACGCAGTATTTT. The chain is built from TRBV2 and TRBJ2-3, with a weak D call TRBD2 (6 bases). This CDR3 has 14 residues. CDR1 and CDR2 (germline): SNHLY, FYNNEI. Trimming removed 9 bases at V and 6 bases at J, with 19 bases between.

This clone was seen once. The chain joins TRBV19 to TRBJ1-5, with D perhaps TRBD1 (5 bases). The germline V gene has CDR1 LNHDA and CDR2 SQIVND (reference sequence). The CDR3 is 15 residues long. Trimming shortened V by 6 bases and J by 2 bases, and 14 bases separated the two germline ends. The CDR3 sequence is CASRGVGSGNQPQHF. DNA for the CDR3: TGTGCCAGTAGGGGGGTGGGAAGTGGCAATCAGCCCCAGCATTTT.

The V call is TRBV6-1, the J call TRBJ2-4; 8 positions match TRBD1. V lost 2 bases to trimming and J lost 8 bases; unmatched junction nucleotides: 5. CDR1 and CDR2 from the germline V gene are MNHNS and SASEGT. The length of the CDR3 is 14 residues. The CDR3 region has the DNA TGTGCCAGCAGTGAACGGGCAGGGGGCGACATTCAGTACTTC. Its translation: CASSERAGGDIQYF.

The chain recombines TRBV5-4 with TRBJ2-2; 7 bases align to TRBD1. This CDR3 has 16 residues. The V segment lost 1 base and the J segment 2 bases; nucleotides outside the gene matches: 5. Germline CDR1 and CDR2: SGHNT and YYREEE (reference sequence). The CDR3 sequence: CASSLTGDRNTGELFF. CDR3 DNA sequence: TGTGCCAGCAGCTTGACAGGGGATCGAAACACCGGGGAGCTGTTTTTT.

The gene calls are TRBV28 and TRBJ2-7; D is uncertain. V gave up 3 bases and J gave up 2 bases, with 11 bases separating them. The CDR3 is 14 amino acids. The germline gives CDR1 MDHEN, CDR2 SYDVKM. For the CDR3, the DNA is TGTGCCAGCAGTTTTTCCTCCAGCGCCTACGAGCAGTACTTC. It is translated as CASSFSSSAYEQYF.

The genes are TRBV11-3 and TRBJ2-7; D not certain. Germline values: CDR1 SGHNT, CDR2 YENEEA. V lost 5 bases and J lost 7, with 12 bases in between. The CDR3 runs 12 residues. The CDR3, as DNA: TGTGCCAGCAGCATCAGCGCGACAGAGCAGTACTTC. Amino acid sequence: CASSISATEQYF.

This clone was recorded a few times. This rearrangement joins TRBV30 to TRBJ1-1, with D maybe TRBD1 (6 bases). This CDR3 is built from 14 residues. CDR1 is GTSNPN, CDR2 SVGIG, per germline (reference sequence). V was clipped by 4 bases and J by 4 bases, with 16 bases between them. CDR3 in DNA: TGTGCCTGGACGAACATGTGGGGGGCCACTGAAGCTTTCTTT. It codes for CAWTNMWGATEAFF.

V is TRBV10-3 and J is TRBJ2-5; D uncertain. The germline V gene has CDR1 ENHRY and CDR2 SYGVKD. The CDR3 sequence is 16 residues long. Trimming left V 6 bases short and J 5 bases short, with 22 bases between. CDR3 sequence: CAISEPRGEVAETQYF. The CDR3 DNA is TGTGCCATCAGCGAACCTCGTGGGGAAGTGGCGGAGACCCAGTACTTC.